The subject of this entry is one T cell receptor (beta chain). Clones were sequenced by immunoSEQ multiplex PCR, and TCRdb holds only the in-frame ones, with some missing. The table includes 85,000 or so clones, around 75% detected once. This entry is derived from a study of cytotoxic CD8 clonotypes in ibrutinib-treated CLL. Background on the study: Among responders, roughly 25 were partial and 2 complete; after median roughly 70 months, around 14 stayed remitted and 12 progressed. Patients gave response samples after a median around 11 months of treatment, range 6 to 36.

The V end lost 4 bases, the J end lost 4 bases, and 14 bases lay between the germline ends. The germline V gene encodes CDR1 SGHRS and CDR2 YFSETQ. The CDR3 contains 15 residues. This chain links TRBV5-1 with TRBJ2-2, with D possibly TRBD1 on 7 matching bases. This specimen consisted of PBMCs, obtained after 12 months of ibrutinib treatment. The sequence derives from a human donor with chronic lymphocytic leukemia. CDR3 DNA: TGCGCCAGCAGCACAGGGGTGGGAGGCACCGGGGAGCTGTTTTTT. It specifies CASSTGVGGTGELFF. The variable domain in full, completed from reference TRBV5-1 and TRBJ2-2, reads KAGVTQTPRYLIKTRGQQVTLSCSPISGHRSVSWYQQTPGQGLQFLFEYFSETQRNKGNFPGRFSGRQFSNSRSEMNVSTLELGDSALYLCASSTGVGGTGELFFGEGSRLTVL.